The source of this T cell receptor (beta chain) is a study of prognosis after radiotherapy for stage I lung cancer. Whole-study context: Twelve patients' tumors were adenocarcinoma, and seven patients' tumors were squamous cell carcinoma. Delivery of radiotherapy was by SBRT in 3 to 5 fractions at a biologically effective dose of at least 100 Gy.

This clonotype showed up many times. From genomic DNA, TCR beta CDR3 was amplified by two-round multiplex PCR. With primers specific to each TRBV and TRBJ gene, the first-round PCR was performed. TCRdb reprocessed the multiplex PCR reads with MiXCR, giving one entry per CDR3 protein. The sample includes some 16,000 distinct CDR3 sequences, 29% of them seen just once. With 3 bases removed from V and 5 bases from J, the gap between germline ends came to 16 bases. The CDR3 spans 14 residues. Germline CDR1 is GTSNPN and CDR2 is SVGIG (reference sequence). The V gene is TRBV30, the J gene TRBJ2-5; possible D gene TRBD2, 5 bases. The starting material was PBMCs, obtained before or after stereotactic body radiation therapy (not recorded which). The receptor's source is a donor aged 50 or older with non-small cell lung cancer. CDR3 sequence (DNA): TGTGCCTGGAGGAGGCGGAGGCGAGGGGAGACCCAGTACTTC. Translation: CAWRRRRRGETQYF.